The clone carrying this TCR beta chain was seen more than once but under ten times. The antigen remains undetermined. TCRdb's table, derived via immunoSEQ multiplex PCR, lists solely in-frame clones and lacks some. The repertoire holds hundreds of thousands of clones, about 96% seen once, with about 0.12% in the top ten. This CDR3 spans 14 amino acids. Trimming removed 7 bases from V and 5 bases from J; junction bases left unmatched: 7. CDR1 SNHLY and CDR2 FYNNEI come from the germline V gene. The sample originates from a study of shared clonotypes between healthy human individuals. Cells designated naive CD8 were CD45RO-negative and were positively selected for CCR7, with terminally differentiated effector memory CD45RA+ cells excluded. Regarding the study as a whole: In contrast to clonotypes shared by all four donors, non-shared clonotypes had lower generation probabilities. Clonotype sharing among donors, it was expected, would be affected by sequencing depth.

The chain couples TRBV2 to TRBJ1-1, with 10 bases lining up with TRBD1. Material for sequencing was naive CD8+ T cells sorted from blood. The source of this sequence is a woman under 40 in good health. The CDR3 DNA is TGTGCCAGCAAGGAGGGGACAGGGGTGACTGAAGCTTTCTTT. Translation: CASKEGTGVTEAFF.